Described below is a single TCR beta chain sequence and its context. The sample holds a few counts of this clonotype. Its antigen specificity is not known. No clone much larger than this one lies a single base away; base qualities are absent. The sample is drawn from a study of T-cell reconstitution after alpha-beta-depleted transplantation in children listed by TCRdb under 2016. Turning to the overall study: Using TCR repertoire profiling, the study quantitatively followed how T-cell immune reconstitution unfolded in children after TCRalphabeta/CD19-depleted allogeneic hematopoietic cell transplantation.

The receptor library was made with PCR. The sample was run on an Illumina HiSeq 2500. TCR libraries were prepared with molecular barcoding, using unique molecular identifiers to normalize TCRbeta repertoire quantification. The public reads were reprocessed in TCRdb via fastp at Q25 and MiXCR, keeping in-frame beta chains. Every entry covers one CDR3 protein and lists the most common genes and DNA from its rows. The sample data list around 410,000 distinct CDR3 sequences, and roughly a tenth of these were observed just once. Of the sample, about 5% falls within the top ten clones. CDR1 and CDR2 are read off the germline V gene as MNHEY and SVGAGI. At the junction V is shortened by 0 bases and J by 8 bases, with 16 bases in between. Counted from cysteine to phenylalanine, this CDR3 has 15 amino acids. The retained sequence is limited to the CDR3, 45 bases, with the frame set at the first base.

The chain joins TRBV6-5 to TRBJ1-2; no D segment can be confidently identified. The source was PBMCs from the stem cell graft donor, collected from the stem cell graft. The clonotype comes from a human donor who donated a stem cell graft to a child with acute myeloid leukemia. The CDR3 here reads CASSYSATQELGYTF. The DNA sequence reads TGTGCCAGCAGTTACTCCGCAACGCAGGAGCTAGGCTACACCTTC.